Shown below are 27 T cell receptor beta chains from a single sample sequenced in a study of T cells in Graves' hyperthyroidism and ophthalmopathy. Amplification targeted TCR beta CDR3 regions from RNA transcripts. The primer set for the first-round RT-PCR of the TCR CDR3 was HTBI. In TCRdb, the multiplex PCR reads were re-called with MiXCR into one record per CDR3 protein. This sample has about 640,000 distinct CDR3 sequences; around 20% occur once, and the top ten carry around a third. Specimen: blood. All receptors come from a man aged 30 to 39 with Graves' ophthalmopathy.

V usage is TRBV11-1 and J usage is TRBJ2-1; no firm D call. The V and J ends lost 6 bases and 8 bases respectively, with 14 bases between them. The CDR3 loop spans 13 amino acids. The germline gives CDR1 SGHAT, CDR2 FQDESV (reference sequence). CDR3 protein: CASSYSVDDEQFF. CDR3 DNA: TGTGCCAGCAGTTACTCCGTGGACGATGAGCAGTTCTTC.

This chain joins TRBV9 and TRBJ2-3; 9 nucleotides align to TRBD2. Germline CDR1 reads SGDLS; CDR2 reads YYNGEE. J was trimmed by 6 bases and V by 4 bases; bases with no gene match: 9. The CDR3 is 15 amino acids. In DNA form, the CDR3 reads TGTGCCAGCAGCCCAAGGACTAGCGCGTGGGATACGCAGTATTTT. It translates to CASSPRTSAWDTQYF.

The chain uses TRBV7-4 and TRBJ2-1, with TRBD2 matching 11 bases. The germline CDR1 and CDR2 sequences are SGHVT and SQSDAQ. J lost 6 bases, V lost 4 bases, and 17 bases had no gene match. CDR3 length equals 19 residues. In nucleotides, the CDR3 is TGTGCCAGCAGCTCGGACGACCATAAAACTAGCGGGAGACCCAATGAGCAGTTCTTC. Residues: CASSSDDHKTSGRPNEQFF.

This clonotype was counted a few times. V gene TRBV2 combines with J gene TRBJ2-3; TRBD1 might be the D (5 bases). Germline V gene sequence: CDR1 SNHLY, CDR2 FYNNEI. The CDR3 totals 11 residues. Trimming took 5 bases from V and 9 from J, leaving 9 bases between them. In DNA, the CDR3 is TGTGCCAGCAGTCTGGACATAACGCAGTATTTT. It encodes CASSLDITQYF.

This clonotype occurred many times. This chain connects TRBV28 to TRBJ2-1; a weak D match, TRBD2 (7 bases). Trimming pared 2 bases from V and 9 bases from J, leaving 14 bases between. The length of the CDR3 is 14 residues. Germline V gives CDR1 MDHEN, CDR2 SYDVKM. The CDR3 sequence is CASSLGGARVEQFF. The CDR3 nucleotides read TGTGCCAGCAGTTTAGGGGGGGCGCGGGTTGAGCAGTTCTTC. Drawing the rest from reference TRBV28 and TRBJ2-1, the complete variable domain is DVKVTQSSRYLVKRTGEKVFLECVQDMDHENMFWYRQDPGLGLRLIYFSYDVKMKEKGDIPEGYSVSREKKERFSLILESASTNQTSMYLCASSLGGARVEQFFGPGTRLTVL.

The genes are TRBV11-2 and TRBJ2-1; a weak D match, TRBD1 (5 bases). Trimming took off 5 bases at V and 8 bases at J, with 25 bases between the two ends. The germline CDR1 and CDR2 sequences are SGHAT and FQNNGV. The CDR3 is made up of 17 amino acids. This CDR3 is CASSQEGAVGSLDEQFF. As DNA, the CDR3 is TGTGCCAGCAGCCAAGAAGGGGCAGTGGGGTCTTTGGATGAGCAGTTCTTC.

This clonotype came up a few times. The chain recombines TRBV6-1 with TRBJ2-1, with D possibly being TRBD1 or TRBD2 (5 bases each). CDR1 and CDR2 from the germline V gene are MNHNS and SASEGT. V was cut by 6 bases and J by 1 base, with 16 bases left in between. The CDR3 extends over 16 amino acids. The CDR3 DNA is TGTGCCAGCAGCGAGGGACGGGCGAGTTCCTACAATGAGCAGTTCTTC. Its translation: CASSEGRASSYNEQFF.

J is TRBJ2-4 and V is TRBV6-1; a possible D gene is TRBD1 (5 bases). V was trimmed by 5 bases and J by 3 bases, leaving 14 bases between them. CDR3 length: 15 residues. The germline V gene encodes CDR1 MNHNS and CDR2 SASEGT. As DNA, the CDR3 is TGTGCCAGCAGTTTCCTCAGGGTTGACAAAAACATTCAGTACTTC. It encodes CASSFLRVDKNIQYF.

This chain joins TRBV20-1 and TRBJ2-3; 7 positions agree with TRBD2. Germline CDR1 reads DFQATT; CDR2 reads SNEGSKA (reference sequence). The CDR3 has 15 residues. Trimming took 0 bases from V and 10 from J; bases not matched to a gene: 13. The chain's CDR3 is CSARDGAGAGDAQYF. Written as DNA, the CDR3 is TGCAGTGCTAGAGATGGGGCGGGAGCTGGGGATGCGCAGTATTTT.

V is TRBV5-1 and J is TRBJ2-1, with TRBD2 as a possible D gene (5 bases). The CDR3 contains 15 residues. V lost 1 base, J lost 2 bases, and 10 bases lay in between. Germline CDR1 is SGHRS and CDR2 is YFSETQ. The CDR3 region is CASSLTAEPYNEQFF. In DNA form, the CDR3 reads TGCGCCAGCAGCTTGACAGCGGAACCCTACAATGAGCAGTTCTTC.

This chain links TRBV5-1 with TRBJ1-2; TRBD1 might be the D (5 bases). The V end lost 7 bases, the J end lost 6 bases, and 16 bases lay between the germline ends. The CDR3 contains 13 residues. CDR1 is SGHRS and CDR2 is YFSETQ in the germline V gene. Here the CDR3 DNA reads TGCGCCAGCGGCTCCCCGGCGGGGGATGGCTACACCTTC. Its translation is CASGSPAGDGYTF.

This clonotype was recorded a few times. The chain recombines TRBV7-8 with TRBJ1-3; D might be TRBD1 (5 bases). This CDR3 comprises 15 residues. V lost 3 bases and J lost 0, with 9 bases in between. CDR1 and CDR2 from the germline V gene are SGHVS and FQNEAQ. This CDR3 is CASSFGANSGNTIYF. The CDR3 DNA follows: TGTGCCAGCAGCTTTGGGGCCAACTCTGGAAACACCATATATTTT.

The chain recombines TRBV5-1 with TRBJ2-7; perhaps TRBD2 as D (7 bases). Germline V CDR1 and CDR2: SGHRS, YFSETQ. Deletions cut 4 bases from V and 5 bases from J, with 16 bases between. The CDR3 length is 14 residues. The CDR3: CASSQGGGVNEQYF. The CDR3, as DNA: TGCGCCAGCAGCCAGGGCGGGGGCGTCAACGAGCAGTACTTC.

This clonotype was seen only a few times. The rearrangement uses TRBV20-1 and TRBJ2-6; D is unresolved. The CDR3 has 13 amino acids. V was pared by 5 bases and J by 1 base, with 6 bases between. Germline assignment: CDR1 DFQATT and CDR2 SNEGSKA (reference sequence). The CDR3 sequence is CSASTSGANVLTF. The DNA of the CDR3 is TGCAGTGCTTCCACATCTGGGGCCAACGTCCTGACTTTC.

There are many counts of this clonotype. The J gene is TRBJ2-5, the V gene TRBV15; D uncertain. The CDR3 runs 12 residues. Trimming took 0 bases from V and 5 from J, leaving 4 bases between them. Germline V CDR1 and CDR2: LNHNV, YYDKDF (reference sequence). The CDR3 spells CATSRERETQYF. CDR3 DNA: TGTGCCACCAGCAGAGAACGCGAGACCCAGTACTTC.

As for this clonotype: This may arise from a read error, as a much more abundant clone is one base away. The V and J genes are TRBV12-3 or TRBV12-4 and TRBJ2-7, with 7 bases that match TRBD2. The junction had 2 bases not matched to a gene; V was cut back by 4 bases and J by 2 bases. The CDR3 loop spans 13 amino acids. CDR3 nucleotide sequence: TGTGCCAGCAGTTGGGAGGGACCCTACGAGCAGTACTTC. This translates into CASSWEGPYEQYF.

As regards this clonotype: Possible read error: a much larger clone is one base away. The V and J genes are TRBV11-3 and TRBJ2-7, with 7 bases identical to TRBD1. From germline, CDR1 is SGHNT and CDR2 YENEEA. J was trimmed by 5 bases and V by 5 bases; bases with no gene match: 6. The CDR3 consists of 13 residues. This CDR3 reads CASSPRDSDEQYF. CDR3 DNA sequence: TGTGCCAGCAGCCCCCGGGACAGCGACGAGCAGTACTTC.

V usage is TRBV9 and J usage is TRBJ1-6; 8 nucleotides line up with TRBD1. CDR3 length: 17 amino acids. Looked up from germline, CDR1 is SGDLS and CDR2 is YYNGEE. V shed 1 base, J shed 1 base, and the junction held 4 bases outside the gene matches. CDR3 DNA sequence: TGTGCCAGCAGCGTACAGGGGGCAGTGTCCTATAATTCACCCCTCCACTTT. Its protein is CASSVQGAVSYNSPLHF.

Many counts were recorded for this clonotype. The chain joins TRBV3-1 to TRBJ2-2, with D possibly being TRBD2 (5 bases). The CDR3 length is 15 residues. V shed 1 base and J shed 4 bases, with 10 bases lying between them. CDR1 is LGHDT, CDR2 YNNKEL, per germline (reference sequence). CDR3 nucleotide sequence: TGTGCCAGCAGCCAAGGAAGCGGCCCCACCGGGGAGCTGTTTTTT. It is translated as CASSQGSGPTGELFF.

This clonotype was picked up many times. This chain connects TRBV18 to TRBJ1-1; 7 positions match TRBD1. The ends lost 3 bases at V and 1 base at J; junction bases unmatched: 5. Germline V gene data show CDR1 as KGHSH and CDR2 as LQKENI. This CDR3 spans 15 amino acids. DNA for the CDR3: TGTGCCAGCTCACCCGGACAGGTTTCGAACACTGAAGCTTTCTTT. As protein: CASSPGQVSNTEAFF.

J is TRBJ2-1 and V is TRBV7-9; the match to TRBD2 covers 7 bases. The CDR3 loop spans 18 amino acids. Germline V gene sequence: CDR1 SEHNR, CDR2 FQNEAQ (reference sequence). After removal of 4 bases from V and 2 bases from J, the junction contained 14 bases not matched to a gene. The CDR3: CASSSPLAGEVPYNEQFF. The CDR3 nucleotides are TGTGCCAGCAGCTCCCCCTTGGCGGGAGAAGTCCCCTACAATGAGCAGTTCTTC.

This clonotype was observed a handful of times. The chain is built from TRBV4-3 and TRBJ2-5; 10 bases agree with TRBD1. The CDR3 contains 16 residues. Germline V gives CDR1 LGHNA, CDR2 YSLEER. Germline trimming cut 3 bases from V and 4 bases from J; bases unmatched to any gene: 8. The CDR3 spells CASSHSGTGVGETQYF. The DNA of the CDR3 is TGCGCCAGCAGCCACTCCGGGACAGGGGTCGGAGAGACCCAGTACTTC.

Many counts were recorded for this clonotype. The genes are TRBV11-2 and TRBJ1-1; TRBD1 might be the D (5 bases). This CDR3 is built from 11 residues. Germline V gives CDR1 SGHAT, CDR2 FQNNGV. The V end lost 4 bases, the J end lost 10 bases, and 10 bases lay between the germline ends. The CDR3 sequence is CASSSARVAFF. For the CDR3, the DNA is TGTGCCAGCAGCTCCGCCAGGGTAGCTTTCTTT.

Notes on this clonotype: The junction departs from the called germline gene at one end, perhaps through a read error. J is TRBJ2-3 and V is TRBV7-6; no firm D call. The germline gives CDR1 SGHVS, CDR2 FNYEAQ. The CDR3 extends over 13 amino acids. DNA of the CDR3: TGTGCTAGCAGCCCAGGCCCGCCAGATACGCAGTATTTT. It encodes CASSPGPPDTQYF.

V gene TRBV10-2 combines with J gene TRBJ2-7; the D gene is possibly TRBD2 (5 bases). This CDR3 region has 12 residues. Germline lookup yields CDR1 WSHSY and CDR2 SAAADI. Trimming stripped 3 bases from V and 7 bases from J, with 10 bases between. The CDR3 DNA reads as TGCGCCAGCAGTGAAGGCTCGGGGGAGCAGTACTTC. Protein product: CASSEGSGEQYF.

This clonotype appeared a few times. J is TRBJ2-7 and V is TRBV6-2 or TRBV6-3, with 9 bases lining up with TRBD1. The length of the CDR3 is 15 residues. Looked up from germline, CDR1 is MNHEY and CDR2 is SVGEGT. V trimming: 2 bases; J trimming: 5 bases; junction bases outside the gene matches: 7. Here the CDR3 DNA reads TGTGCCAGCAGTTACGGTGGGACAGGGAAACACGAGCAGTACTTC. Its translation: CASSYGGTGKHEQYF.

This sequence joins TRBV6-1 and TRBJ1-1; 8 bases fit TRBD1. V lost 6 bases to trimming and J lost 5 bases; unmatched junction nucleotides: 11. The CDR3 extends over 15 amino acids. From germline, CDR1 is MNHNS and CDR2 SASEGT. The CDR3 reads CASSRSQGARTEAFF. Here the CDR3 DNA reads TGTGCCAGCAGCCGATCTCAGGGGGCGAGGACTGAAGCTTTCTTT.